Below, 32 T cell receptor beta chains from the same sample are listed, as sequenced in a study of cytomegalovirus exposure and HLA in healthy donors. The study ran its PCR with 60 Vbeta and 13 Jbeta primers. TCRdb's copy holds only in-frame clones and misses some; the assay was immunoSEQ multiplex PCR. The data hold 130,000 or so clones, with approximately 85% observed a single time. The sample comprised PBMCs. The receptors were sampled from a woman aged 25-40 years in good health and CMV-seropositive.

This chain links TRBV13 with TRBJ1-1, with D possibly TRBD1 on 5 matching bases. The CDR3 spans 13 residues. CDR1 and CDR2 (germline): PRHDT, FYEKMQ (reference sequence). The V gene lost 5 bases and the J gene lost 5 bases, with 12 bases spanning the gap. The CDR3 bases are TGTGCCAGCAGCCCCTGGGGGGTTACTGAAGCTTTCTTT. Translation: CASSPWGVTEAFF.

The chain carries TRBV5-6 and TRBJ2-6, with 10 bases lining up with TRBD1. V was pared by 5 bases and J by 0 bases, with 5 bases of the junction left unmatched. The V gene's germline CDR1 is SGHDT and CDR2 YYEEEE. The CDR3 spans 17 residues. Here the CDR3 DNA reads TGTGCCAGCAGGTTGACAGGGGGCGCCTCTGGGGCCAACGTCCTGACTTTC. It encodes CASRLTGGASGANVLTF.

The J gene is TRBJ1-5, the V gene TRBV28; 10 bases align to TRBD1. The V and J ends lost 6 bases and 3 bases, in that order; junction bases with no gene match: 11. The V gene's germline CDR1 is MDHEN and CDR2 SYDVKM. The CDR3 is 17 residues long. For the CDR3, the DNA is TGTGCCAGCAGCCCGACAGGGGGCAAGGTGAACAATCAGCCCCAGCATTTT. Translated: CASSPTGGKVNNQPQHF.

The chain is built from TRBV4-2 and TRBJ2-7; TRBD2 aligns across 10 bases. The CDR3 loop spans 14 amino acids. Germline lookup yields CDR1 LGHNA and CDR2 YNFKEQ. The ends lost 0 bases at V and 7 bases at J; junction bases unmatched: 3. The CDR3 sequence: CASSQESGLAEQYF. CDR3 sequence (DNA): TGTGCCAGCAGCCAAGAGTCGGGACTAGCGGAGCAGTACTTC.

A single count supports this clone. J is TRBJ1-1 and V is TRBV7-8, with 8 bases matching TRBD1. This CDR3 region has 15 residues. Trimming at V came to 5 bases and at J to 6 bases, leaving 11 bases not matched to a gene. Germline CDR1 and CDR2: SGHVS and FQNEAQ. This CDR3 reads CASSAPDRVGSEAFF. The DNA for the CDR3 is TGTGCCAGCAGCGCCCCGGACAGGGTAGGATCTGAAGCTTTCTTT.

This rearrangement joins TRBV5-4 to TRBJ1-2, with TRBD1 matching over 9 bases. The V and J ends lost 1 base and 8 bases, in that order; junction bases with no gene match: 3. Germline V gene data show CDR1 as SGHNT and CDR2 as YYREEE (reference sequence). This CDR3 spans 13 amino acids. CDR3 protein: CASSLTGGQGYTF. CDR3 nucleotide sequence: TGTGCCAGCAGCTTGACAGGGGGCCAGGGCTACACCTTC.

This sequence joins TRBV28 and TRBJ2-3; the match to TRBD1 covers 12 bases. V gave up 3 bases and J gave up 5 bases; unmatched junction bases: 15. The CDR3 contains 19 residues. CDR1 and CDR2 (germline): MDHEN, SYDVKM. The CDR3 DNA follows: TGTGCCAGCAGTTTTCCTGCCTCCAGGGGACAGGGGGCGAAAGATACGCAGTATTTT. Its protein is CASSFPASRGQGAKDTQYF.

Regarding this clone: This specimen includes other DNA sequences encoding the same CDR3. The chain recombines TRBV2 with TRBJ1-6; D might be TRBD1 (6 bases). Per germline, CDR1 SNHLY and CDR2 FYNNEI. The germline V and J ends were trimmed by 10 bases and 3 bases, with 13 bases remaining between them. The CDR3 is 14 amino acids. As DNA, the CDR3 is TGTGCCACCAGGGGTGACAGCTATAATTCACCCCTCCACTTT. This encodes CATRGDSYNSPLHF.

The CDR3 coding sequence is TGTGCAACCAGGCCTTCGGTAGATACGCAGTATTTT. This encodes CATRPSVDTQYF. The V gene is TRBV28, the J gene TRBJ2-3; D uncertain. CDR1 MDHEN and CDR2 SYDVKM come from the germline V gene. The CDR3 is 12 residues long.

The chain employs TRBV5-4 and TRBJ2-2, with TRBD2 as a possible D gene (5 bases). The germline CDR1 and CDR2 sequences are SGHNT and YYREEE (reference sequence). The CDR3 is 14 amino acids. Trimming left V 0 bases short and J 6 bases short, with 9 bases between. CDR3 in amino acids: CASSLDEGAGELFF. CDR3 coding DNA: TGTGCCAGCAGCTTGGACGAGGGCGCCGGGGAGCTGTTTTTT.

The rearrangement uses TRBV19 and TRBJ1-2; D ambiguous. The CDR3 length is 14 residues. V shed 2 bases and J shed 0 bases, with 7 bases lying between them. Germline V gives CDR1 LNHDA, CDR2 SQIVND (reference sequence). This CDR3 reads CASSIQEANYGYTF. The CDR3 DNA follows: TGTGCCAGTAGTATACAAGAGGCTAACTATGGCTACACCTTC. The complete variable domain, with remaining parts taken from reference TRBV19 and TRBJ1-2, reads DGGITQSPKYLFRKEGQNVTLSCEQNLNHDAMYWYRQDPGQGLRLIYYSQIVNDFQKGDIAEGYSVSREKKESFPLTVTSAQKNPTAFYLCASSIQEANYGYTFGSGTRLTVV.

The chain uses TRBV2 and TRBJ1-1; the match to TRBD1 covers 7 bases. CDR1 is SNHLY and CDR2 is FYNNEI in the germline V gene. With V trimmed by 5 bases and J by 5 bases, 8 bases remained unmatched. The CDR3 spans 14 residues. The CDR3 region is CASSRQGPGTEAFF. The CDR3 bases are TGTGCCAGCAGTCGACAGGGACCGGGAACTGAAGCTTTCTTT.

The chain recombines TRBV15 with TRBJ1-1; tentatively, D is TRBD1 (5 bases). Germline V CDR1 and CDR2: LNHNV, YYDKDF (reference sequence). The CDR3 loop spans 13 amino acids. V was shortened by 4 bases and J by 4 bases, with 10 bases between the two germline ends. CDR3: CATSTGLGTEAFF. The DNA for the CDR3 is TGTGCCACCAGCACAGGGTTGGGCACTGAAGCTTTCTTT. Filled out from reference TRBV15 and TRBJ1-1, the complete variable domain reads DAMVIQNPRYQVTQFGKPVTLSCSQTLNHNVMYWYQQKSSQAPKLLFHYYDKDFNNEADTPDNFQSRRPNTSFCFLDIRSPGLGDTAMYLCATSTGLGTEAFFGQGTRLTVV.

The V and J genes are TRBV27 and TRBJ1-1; 7 nucleotides agree with TRBD1. The germline CDR1 and CDR2 sequences are MNHEY and SMNVEV (reference sequence). CDR3 size: 14 residues. Trimming removed 5 bases from V and 0 bases from J; junction bases left unmatched: 3. CDR3 protein: CASSVGQVNTEAFF. CDR3 bases: TGTGCCAGCAGTGTCGGACAGGTGAACACTGAAGCTTTCTTT.

The V and J genes are TRBV11-2 and TRBJ2-2, with 12 bases that match TRBD2. This CDR3 is 17 amino acids long. The V and J ends lost 5 bases and 3 bases, in that order; junction bases with no gene match: 7. Germline assignment: CDR1 SGHAT and CDR2 FQNNGV. The CDR3 DNA is TGTGCCAGCAGCGTTTCTAGCGGGAGGGGGTACACCGGGGAGCTGTTTTTT. Its translation: CASSVSSGRGYTGELFF.

The gene calls are TRBV28 and TRBJ1-4, with no clear D. V lost 2 bases and J 5 bases, leaving 3 bases between the germline ends. Germline CDR1 reads MDHEN; CDR2 reads SYDVKM. This CDR3 comprises 12 residues. The CDR3 is CASSLLNEKLFF. Written as DNA, the CDR3 is TGTGCCAGCAGTTTACTGAATGAAAAACTGTTTTTT.

The chain has TRBV11-3 and TRBJ2-1, with TRBD1 matching 7 bases. The CDR3 has 16 amino acids. Germline-derived CDR1 and CDR2 are SGHNT and YENEEA. V dropped 0 bases and J dropped 4; count of bases not matched to a gene: 6. In DNA form, the CDR3 reads TGTGCCAGCAGCTTAGAGACGGGACAGAGTTACAATGAGCAGTTCTTC. The encoded protein is CASSLETGQSYNEQFF.

This chain joins TRBV2 and TRBJ1-2; D is possibly TRBD1 (5 bases). V shed 4 bases and J shed 4 bases, with 10 bases lying between them. The CDR3 contains 13 residues. Germline V CDR1 and CDR2: SNHLY, FYNNEI. CDR3 amino acids: CASSGIGAYGYTF. The CDR3, as DNA: TGTGCCAGCAGTGGCATAGGGGCCTATGGCTACACCTTC.

This chain uses TRBV7-9 with TRBJ1-5; possibly TRBD1 for D (5 bases). The CDR3 has 14 amino acids. Deletions cut 0 bases from V and 3 bases from J, with 6 bases between. CDR1 is SEHNR and CDR2 is FQNEAQ in the germline V gene (reference sequence). In nucleotides, the CDR3 is TGTGCCAGCAGCTTAGCAGGGGCCAATCAGCCCCAGCATTTT. Protein: CASSLAGANQPQHF.

This sequence joins TRBV30 and TRBJ1-6; TRBD1 is a possible D gene (6 bases). The CDR3 spans 13 residues. Germline V gives CDR1 GTSNPN, CDR2 SVGIG (reference sequence). The ends were cut back, 5 bases at V and 9 bases at J, with 14 bases in the middle. The chain's CDR3 is CAWLQGPGSPLHF. DNA for the CDR3: TGTGCCTGGCTACAGGGACCGGGTTCACCCCTCCACTTT.

In this sample, this clone turned up once. V is TRBV28 and J is TRBJ1-1; D is unclear. V was trimmed by 1 base and J by 2 bases, leaving 8 bases between them. The CDR3 spans 14 residues. From germline, CDR1 is MDHEN and CDR2 SYDVKM. The CDR3 nucleotides are TGTGCCAGCAGTTTATTGGCAACAAACACTGAAGCTTTCTTT. Residues: CASSLLATNTEAFF.

This chain uses TRBV19 with TRBJ1-4, with D possibly TRBD1 on 5 matching bases. The CDR3 consists of 12 residues. V was cut by 7 bases and J by 7 bases, with 10 bases left in between. Germline V gene sequence: CDR1 LNHDA, CDR2 SQIVND (reference sequence). CDR3 sequence (DNA): TGTGCCAGTAAGGGGAATGGTGAAAAACTGTTTTTT. It specifies CASKGNGEKLFF.

The V call is TRBV15, the J call TRBJ1-5; D is uncertain. The CDR3 has 17 amino acids. Germline V gene data show CDR1 as LNHNV and CDR2 as YYDKDF (reference sequence). Trimming took 8 bases from V and 6 from J, leaving 26 bases between them. The CDR3 DNA reads as TGTGCCACCTTATCCTCCGGGCCCCGGGGAGGCGGTCAGCCCCAGCATTTT. Translating it yields CATLSSGPRGGGQPQHF.

V usage is TRBV25-1 and J usage is TRBJ2-3, with D unclear. V was cut by 10 bases and J by 1 base, with 15 bases left in between. Germline assignment: CDR1 MGHDK and CDR2 SYGVNS. The CDR3 extends over 14 amino acids. The CDR3 DNA reads TGTGCCACCTCAAATGTGGCCGGCACAGATACGCAGTATTTT. Translation: CATSNVAGTDTQYF.

The rearrangement joins TRBV6-1 to TRBJ1-2; no clear D gene. Trimming removed 1 base from V and 8 bases from J, with 17 bases in between. The CDR3 has 15 amino acids. CDR1 is MNHNS, CDR2 SASEGT, per germline. Here the CDR3 reads CASSEDEAPLRGYTF. CDR3 nucleotide sequence: TGTGCCAGCAGTGAAGATGAGGCCCCGCTGAGGGGCTACACCTTC.

The rearrangement uses TRBV2 and TRBJ1-2, with D perhaps matching TRBD1 (6 bases). The CDR3 length is 13 residues. V was cut by 7 bases and J by 7 bases, with 16 bases left in between. Germline assignment: CDR1 SNHLY and CDR2 FYNNEI. CDR3 protein: CASNLQGRSGYTF. In DNA form, the CDR3 reads TGTGCCAGCAACTTGCAGGGGCGAAGTGGCTACACCTTC.

CDR3 in DNA: TGTGCCAGCAGCGTAGGAGAGGGTCAGCCCCAGCATTTT. Its protein is CASSVGEGQPQHF. The chain combines TRBV9 with TRBJ1-5; D gene unclear. This CDR3 has 13 residues. Germline V gene lookup returns CDR1 SGDLS and CDR2 YYNGEE. V lost 0 bases, J lost 6 bases, and 7 bases lay in between.

This clone was seen once. J is TRBJ1-2 and V is TRBV30, with no clear D. Germline lookup yields CDR1 GTSNPN and CDR2 SVGIG (reference sequence). The CDR3 length is 12 residues. Trimming took off 0 bases at V and 2 bases at J, with 4 bases between the two ends. The CDR3 DNA follows: TGTGCCTGGAGTGTACAGAACTATGGCTACACCTTC. Amino acid sequence: CAWSVQNYGYTF.

This clone showed up just a few times. CDR3 sequence (DNA): TGCAGCGTTCGTAACAGTAATGAAAAACTGTTTTTT. The encoded protein is CSVRNSNEKLFF. This chain links TRBV29-1 with TRBJ1-4; D not resolved. The CDR3 contains 12 residues. Germline CDR1 and CDR2: SQVTM and ANQGSEA. The ends were cut back, 5 bases at V and 4 bases at J, with 8 bases in the middle.

V gene TRBV4-1 combines with J gene TRBJ1-5; D gene uncertain. CDR1 is MGHRA and CDR2 is YSYEKL in the germline V gene. The CDR3 loop spans 15 amino acids. V was pared by 1 base and J by 0 bases, with 7 bases between. CDR3 residues: CASSQGLNSNQPQHF. CDR3 bases: TGCGCCAGCAGCCAAGGACTGAATAGCAATCAGCCCCAGCATTTT.

V usage is TRBV28 and J usage is TRBJ1-4; D might be TRBD1 (5 bases). Germline values: CDR1 MDHEN, CDR2 SYDVKM. V lost 3 bases to trimming and J lost 8 bases, with 10 bases between them. This CDR3 contains 13 residues. The CDR3 protein is CASSLAGTEKLFF. Written as DNA, the CDR3 is TGTGCCAGCAGTTTGGCGGGGACCGAAAAACTGTTTTTT.

J is TRBJ2-5 and V is TRBV6-5; a possible D gene is TRBD1 (7 bases). The J call may be in error: the DNA end matches TRBJ2-7 better. There are 14 residues in the CDR3. Germline V gene data show CDR1 as MNHEY and CDR2 as SVGAGI. This chain's CDR3 is CASSLQGGTYEQYF. In nucleotides, the CDR3 is TGTGCCAGCAGTCTCCAGGGGGGAACCTACGAGCAGTACTTC.